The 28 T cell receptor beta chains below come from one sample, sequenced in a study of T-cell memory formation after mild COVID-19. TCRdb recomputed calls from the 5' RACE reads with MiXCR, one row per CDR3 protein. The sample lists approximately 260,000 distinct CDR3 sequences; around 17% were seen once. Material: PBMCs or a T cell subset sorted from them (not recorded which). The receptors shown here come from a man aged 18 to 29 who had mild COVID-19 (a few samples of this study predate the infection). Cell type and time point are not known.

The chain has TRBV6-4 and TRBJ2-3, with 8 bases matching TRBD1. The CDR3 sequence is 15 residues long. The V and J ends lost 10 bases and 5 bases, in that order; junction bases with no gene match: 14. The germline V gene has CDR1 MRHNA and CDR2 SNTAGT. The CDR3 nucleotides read TGTGCCACCGGAGTACTCCAGGGGGCAAAAGATACGCAGTATTTT. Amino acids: CATGVLQGAKDTQYF.

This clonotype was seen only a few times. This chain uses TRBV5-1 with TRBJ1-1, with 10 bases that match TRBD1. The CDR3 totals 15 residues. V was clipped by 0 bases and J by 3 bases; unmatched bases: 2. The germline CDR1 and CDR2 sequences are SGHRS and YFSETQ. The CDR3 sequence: CASSLGGTGDTEAFF. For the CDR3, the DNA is TGCGCCAGCAGCTTGGGAGGGACAGGGGACACTGAAGCTTTCTTT.

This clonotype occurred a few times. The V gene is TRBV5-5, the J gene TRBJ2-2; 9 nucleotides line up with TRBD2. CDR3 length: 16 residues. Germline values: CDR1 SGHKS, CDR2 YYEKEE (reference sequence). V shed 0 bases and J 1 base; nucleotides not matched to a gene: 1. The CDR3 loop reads CASSLASGVNTGELFF. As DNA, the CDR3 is TGTGCCAGCAGCTTGGCTAGCGGGGTGAACACCGGGGAGCTGTTTTTT.

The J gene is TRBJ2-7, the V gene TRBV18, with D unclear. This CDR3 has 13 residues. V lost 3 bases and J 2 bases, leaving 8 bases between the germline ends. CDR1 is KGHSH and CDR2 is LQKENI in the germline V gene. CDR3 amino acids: CASSPDGAYEQYF. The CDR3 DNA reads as TGTGCCAGCTCACCGGACGGTGCCTACGAGCAGTACTTC.

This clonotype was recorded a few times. The CDR3 loop is CASSSLIAGGPETQYF. The DNA for the CDR3 is TGTGCCAGCAGCTCCTTAATAGCGGGGGGGCCTGAGACCCAGTACTTC. This chain uses TRBV7-2 with TRBJ2-5, with TRBD2 matching 11 bases. This CDR3 is 16 amino acids long. Trimming removed 4 bases from V and 5 bases from J; junction bases left unmatched: 9. The V gene's germline CDR1 is SGHTA and CDR2 FQGNSA.

In DNA form, the CDR3 reads TGTGCCAGCAGCTTAGATCGTAGTTTTGCTTTCTTT. Amino acid sequence: CASSLDRSFAFF. The V and J genes are TRBV7-2 and TRBJ1-1; D uncertain. The germline V gene encodes CDR1 SGHTA and CDR2 FQGNSA. This CDR3 has 12 amino acids. The V end was cut by 1 base, the J end by 11 bases, with 11 bases between.

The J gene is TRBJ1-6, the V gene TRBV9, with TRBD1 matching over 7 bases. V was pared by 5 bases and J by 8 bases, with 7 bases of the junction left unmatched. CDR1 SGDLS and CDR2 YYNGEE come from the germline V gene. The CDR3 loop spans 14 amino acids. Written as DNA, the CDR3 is TGTGCCAGCAGTGAGGACAGGTACGATTCACCCCTCCACTTT. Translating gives CASSEDRYDSPLHF.

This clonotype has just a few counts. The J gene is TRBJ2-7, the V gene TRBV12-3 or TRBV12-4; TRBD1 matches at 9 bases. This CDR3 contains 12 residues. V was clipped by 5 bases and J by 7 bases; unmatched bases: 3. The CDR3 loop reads CASSGQGREQYF. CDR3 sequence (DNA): TGTGCCAGCAGTGGACAGGGGCGGGAGCAGTACTTC.

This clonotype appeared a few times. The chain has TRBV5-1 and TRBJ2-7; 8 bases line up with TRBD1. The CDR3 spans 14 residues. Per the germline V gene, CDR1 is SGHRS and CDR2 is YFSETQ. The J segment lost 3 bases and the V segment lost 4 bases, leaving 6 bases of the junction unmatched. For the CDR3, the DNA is TGCGCCAGCAGCCAACAGGGGGGACACTACGAGCAGTACGTC. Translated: CASSQQGGHYEQYV.

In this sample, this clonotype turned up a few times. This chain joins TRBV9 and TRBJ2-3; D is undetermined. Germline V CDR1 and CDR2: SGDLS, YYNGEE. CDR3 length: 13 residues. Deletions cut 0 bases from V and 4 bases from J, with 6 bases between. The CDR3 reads CASSVDTPDTQYF. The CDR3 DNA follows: TGTGCCAGCAGCGTAGATACCCCAGATACGCAGTATTTT.

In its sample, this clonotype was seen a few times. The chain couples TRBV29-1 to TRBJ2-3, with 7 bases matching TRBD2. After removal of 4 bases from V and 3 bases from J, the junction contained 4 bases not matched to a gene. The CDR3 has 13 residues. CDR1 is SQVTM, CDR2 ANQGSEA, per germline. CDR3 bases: TGCAGCGTTGTGGGCGGGGGAACAGATACGCAGTATTTT. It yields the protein CSVVGGGTDTQYF.

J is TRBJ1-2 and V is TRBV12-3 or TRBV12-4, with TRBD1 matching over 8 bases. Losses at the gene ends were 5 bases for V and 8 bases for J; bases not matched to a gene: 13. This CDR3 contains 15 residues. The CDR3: CASSRFLSGGGGYTF. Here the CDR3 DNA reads TGTGCCAGCAGTCGATTCCTCTCAGGGGGCGGAGGCTACACCTTC.

CDR3 loop: CSARIAAGEQYV. The CDR3, as DNA: TGCAGTGCTAGGATTGCCGCGGGCGAGCAGTACGTC. The chain links TRBV20-1 to TRBJ2-7; D is perhaps TRBD2 (5 bases). The CDR3 runs 12 residues. CDR1 is DFQATT and CDR2 is SNEGSKA in the germline V gene (reference sequence). Trimming removed 3 bases from V and 6 bases from J, with 12 bases in between.

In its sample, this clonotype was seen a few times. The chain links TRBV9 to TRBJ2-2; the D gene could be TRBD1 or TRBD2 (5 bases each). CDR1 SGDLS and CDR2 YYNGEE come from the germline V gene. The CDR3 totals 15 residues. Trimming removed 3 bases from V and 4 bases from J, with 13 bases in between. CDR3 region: CASSALVGVTGELFF. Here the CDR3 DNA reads TGTGCCAGCAGCGCCCTCGTGGGGGTCACCGGGGAGCTGTTTTTT.

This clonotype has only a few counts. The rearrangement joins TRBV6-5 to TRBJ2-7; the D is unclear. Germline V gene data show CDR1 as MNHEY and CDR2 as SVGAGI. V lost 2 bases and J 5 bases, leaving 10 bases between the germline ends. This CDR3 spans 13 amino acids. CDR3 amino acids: CASSYGWGNEQYF. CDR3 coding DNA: TGTGCCAGCAGTTACGGGTGGGGAAACGAGCAGTACTTC.

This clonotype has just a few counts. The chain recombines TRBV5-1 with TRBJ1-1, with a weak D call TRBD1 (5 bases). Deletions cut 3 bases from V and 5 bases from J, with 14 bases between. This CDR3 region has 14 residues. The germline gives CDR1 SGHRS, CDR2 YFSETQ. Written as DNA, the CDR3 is TGCGCCAGCAGCTACGGACATATGGAGACTGAAGCTTTCTTT. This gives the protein CASSYGHMETEAFF.

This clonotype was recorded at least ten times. The CDR3: CASSLGRLAEQFF. DNA of the CDR3: TGTGCCAGCAGCTTAGGTAGGTTGGCTGAGCAGTTCTTC. This sequence joins TRBV7-2 and TRBJ2-1; D ambiguous. The germline V gene encodes CDR1 SGHTA and CDR2 FQGNSA. Trimming pared 1 base from V and 9 bases from J, leaving 10 bases between. The CDR3 extends over 13 amino acids.

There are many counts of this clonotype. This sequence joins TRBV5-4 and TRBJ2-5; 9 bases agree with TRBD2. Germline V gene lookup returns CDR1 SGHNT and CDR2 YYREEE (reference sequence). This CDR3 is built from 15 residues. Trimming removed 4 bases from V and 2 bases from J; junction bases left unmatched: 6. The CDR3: CASSVVLAGQETQYF. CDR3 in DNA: TGTGCCAGCAGCGTTGTCCTAGCGGGACAAGAGACCCAGTACTTC. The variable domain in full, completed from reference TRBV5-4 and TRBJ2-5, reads ETGVTQSPTHLIKTRGQQVTLRCSSQSGHNTVSWYQQALGQGPQFIFQYYREEENGRGNFPPRFSGLQFPNYSSELNVNALELDDSALYLCASSVVLAGQETQYFGPGTRLLVL.

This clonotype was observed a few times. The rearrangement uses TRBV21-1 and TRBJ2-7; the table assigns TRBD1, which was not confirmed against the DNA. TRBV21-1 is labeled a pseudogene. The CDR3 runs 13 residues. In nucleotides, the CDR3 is TGTGCCAGCAGCAAAATAAGGGGTTACGAGCAGTACTTC. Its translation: CASSKIRGYEQYF.

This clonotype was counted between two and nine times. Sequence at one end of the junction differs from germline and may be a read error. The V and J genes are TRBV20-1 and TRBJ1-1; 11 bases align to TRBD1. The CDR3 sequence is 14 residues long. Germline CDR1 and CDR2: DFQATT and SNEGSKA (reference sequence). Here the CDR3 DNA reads TGCAGTGCCAGAGGGGACAGGGGGGGCACTGAAGCTTTCTTT. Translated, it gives CSARGDRGGTEAFF.

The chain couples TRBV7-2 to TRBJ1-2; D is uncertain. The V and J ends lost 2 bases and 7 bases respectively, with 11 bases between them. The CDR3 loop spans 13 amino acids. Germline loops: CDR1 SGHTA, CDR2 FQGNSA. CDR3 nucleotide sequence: TGTGCCAGCAGCTTATCCGTAATTGGTGGCTACACCTTC. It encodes CASSLSVIGGYTF.

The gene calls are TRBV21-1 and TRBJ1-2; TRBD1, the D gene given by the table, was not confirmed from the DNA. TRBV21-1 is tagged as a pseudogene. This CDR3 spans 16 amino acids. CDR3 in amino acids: CASSKAGDRANYGYTF. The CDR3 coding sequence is TGTGCCAGCAGCAAAGCCGGGGACAGGGCGAACTATGGCTACACCTTC.

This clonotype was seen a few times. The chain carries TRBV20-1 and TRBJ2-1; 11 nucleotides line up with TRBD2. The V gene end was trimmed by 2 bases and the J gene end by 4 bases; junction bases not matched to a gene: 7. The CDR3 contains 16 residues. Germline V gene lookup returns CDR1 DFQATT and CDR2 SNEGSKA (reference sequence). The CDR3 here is CSARPKLAGAYNEQFF. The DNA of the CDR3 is TGCAGTGCTAGACCCAAACTAGCGGGGGCTTACAATGAGCAGTTCTTC.

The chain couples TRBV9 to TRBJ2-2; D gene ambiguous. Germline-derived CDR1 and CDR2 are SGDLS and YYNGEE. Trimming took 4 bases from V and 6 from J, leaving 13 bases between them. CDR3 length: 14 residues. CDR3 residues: CASSPTWLAGELFF. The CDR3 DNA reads TGTGCCAGCAGCCCTACCTGGTTGGCCGGGGAGCTGTTTTTT.

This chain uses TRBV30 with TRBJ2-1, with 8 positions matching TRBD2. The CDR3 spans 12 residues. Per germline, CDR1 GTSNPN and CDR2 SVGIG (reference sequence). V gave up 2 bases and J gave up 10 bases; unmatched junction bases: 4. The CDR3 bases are TGTGCCTGGAGTAAATTAGCGGGGGAGCAGTTCTTC. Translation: CAWSKLAGEQFF. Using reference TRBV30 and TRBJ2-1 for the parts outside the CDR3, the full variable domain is SQTIHQWPATLVQPVGSPLSLECTVEGTSNPNLYWYRQAAGRGLQLLFYSVGIGQISSEVPQNLSASRPQDRQFILSSKKLLLSDSGFYLCAWSKLAGEQFFGPGTRLTVL.

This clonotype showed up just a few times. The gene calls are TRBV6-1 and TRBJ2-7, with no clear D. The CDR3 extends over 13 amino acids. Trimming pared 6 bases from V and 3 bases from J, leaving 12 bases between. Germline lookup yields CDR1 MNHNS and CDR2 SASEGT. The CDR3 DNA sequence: TGTGCCAGCAGGAGCCCCAATCGCTACGAGCAGTACGTC. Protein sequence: CASRSPNRYEQYV.

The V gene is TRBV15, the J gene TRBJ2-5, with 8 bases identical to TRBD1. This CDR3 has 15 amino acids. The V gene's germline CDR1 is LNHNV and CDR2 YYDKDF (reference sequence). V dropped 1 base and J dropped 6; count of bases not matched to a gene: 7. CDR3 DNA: TGTGCCACCAGCAGAGGTCGAGACAGGGGACAGACCCAGTACTTC. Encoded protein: CATSRGRDRGQTQYF.

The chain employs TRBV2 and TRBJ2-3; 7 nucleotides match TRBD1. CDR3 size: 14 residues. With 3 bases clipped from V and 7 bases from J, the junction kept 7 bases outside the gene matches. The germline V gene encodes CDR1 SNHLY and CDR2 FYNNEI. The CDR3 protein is CASSDPTGVNTQYF. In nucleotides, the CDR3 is TGTGCCAGCAGTGATCCTACAGGGGTAAATACGCAGTATTTT.